The rows below give T cell receptor beta chains drawn from one sample of a study of T cell responses to AZD1222 COVID-19 vaccine. The data were produced by immunoSEQ multiplex PCR, yet TCRdb's version contains in-frame clones alone and is incomplete. The sample shows around 200,000 clones, approximately 93% of them seen only once. Material: peripheral blood, obtained on day 0 of AZD1222 vaccination. These receptors originate from an adult in good health. Both conserved end residues are part of each CDR3. D genes are given only for firm matches. Not all rows give a size; the values are once, few, many and, for expanded clones, a class.

D: .; V: TRBV13; J: TRBJ2-7; size: .; length: 15; DNA: TGTGCCAGCAGCATAAATCCGACACAGAACTACGAGCAGTACTTC; CDR3: CASSINPTQNYEQYF
D: TRBD2; V: TRBV18; J: TRBJ2-7; size: few; length: 16; DNA: TGTGCCAGCTCACCACCGGGAGGGCCGGGGACCTACGAGCAGTACTTC; CDR3: CASSPPGGPGTYEQYF
D: TRBD1; V: TRBV6-1; J: TRBJ1-1; size: .; length: 15; DNA: TGTGCCAGCAGTGAGCCCGGGACAGGGAACACTGAAGCTTTCTTT; CDR3: CASSEPGTGNTEAFF
D: .; V: TRBV4-1; J: TRBJ2-1; size: .; length: 14; DNA: TGCGCCAGCAGCCAAGGAGGCAGACTCAATGAGCAGTTCTTC; CDR3: CASSQGGRLNEQFF
D: .; V: TRBV13; J: TRBJ1-1; size: .; length: 11; DNA: TGTGCCAGCAGCTTAAGGGCTGAAGCTTTCTTT; CDR3: CASSLRAEAFF
D: TRBD1; V: TRBV28; J: TRBJ1-5; size: .; length: 15; DNA: TGTGCCAGCAGTTTAGGGGCAGGGGGCCATCAGCCCCAGCATTTT; CDR3: CASSLGAGGHQPQHF
D: .; V: TRBV5-8; J: TRBJ1-1; size: .; length: 15; DNA: TGTGCCAGCAGTTCCGTGACAAATTCGGGCACTGAAGCTTTCTTT; CDR3: CASSSVTNSGTEAFF
D: TRBD2; V: TRBV6-4; J: TRBJ2-1; size: .; length: 12; DNA: TGTGCCAGCAATAGACTAGCCTATGAGCAGTTCTTC; CDR3: CASNRLAYEQFF
D: .; V: TRBV7-9; J: TRBJ1-2; size: .; length: 16; DNA: TGTGCCAGCAGCTTAACCTACAGTTATCCTAACTATGGCTACACCTTC; CDR3: CASSLTYSYPNYGYTF
D: .; V: TRBV11-1; J: TRBJ2-5; size: .; length: 17; DNA: TGTGCCAGCAGCTTAGCCCCTTCGGGGTCCACCCAAGAGACCCAGTACTTC; CDR3: CASSLAPSGSTQETQYF
D: .; V: TRBV6-1; J: TRBJ1-2; size: .; length: 15; DNA: TGTGCCAGCAGGAATCGCGGTGAAGCTAACTATGGCTACACCTTC; CDR3: CASRNRGEANYGYTF
D: .; V: TRBV6-1; J: TRBJ1-1; size: .; length: 11; DNA: TGTGCCAGCATTCGGGGGAGTGAAGCTTTCTTT; CDR3: CASIRGSEAFF
D: .; V: TRBV11-1; J: TRBJ1-3; size: .; length: 14; DNA: TGTGCCAGCAGCTTAGCTGAGTCTGGAAACACCATATATTTT; CDR3: CASSLAESGNTIYF
D: .; V: TRBV27; J: TRBJ1-2; size: .; length: 16; DNA: TGTGCCAGCAGTTTCGGGGGAGGTGGGTCCGACTATGGCTACACCTTC; CDR3: CASSFGGGGSDYGYTF
D: .; V: TRBV10-1; J: TRBJ2-1; size: .; length: 12; DNA: TGCGCCACTCGGGACTCCTACAATGAGCAGTTCTTC; CDR3: CATRDSYNEQFF
D: .; V: TRBV5-1; J: TRBJ1-2; size: .; length: 15; DNA: TGCGCCAGCAGCTTGGGCACCTCGGGTAACTATGGCTACACCTTC; CDR3: CASSLGTSGNYGYTF
D: .; V: TRBV19; J: TRBJ1-6; size: .; length: 13; DNA: TGTGCCAGTAGTACCTATAAAGGGCCACCCCTCCACTTT; CDR3: CASSTYKGPPLHF
D: .; V: TRBV27; J: TRBJ2-7; size: .; length: 14; DNA: TGTGCCAGCAGTTTAGGGGTATTAGACTACGAGCAGTACTTC; CDR3: CASSLGVLDYEQYF
D: .; V: TRBV6-5; J: TRBJ2-1; size: once; length: 15; DNA: TGTGCCAGCACCCCTCAGGGGCTTCGGGAGAATGAGCAGTTCTTC; CDR3: CASTPQGLRENEQFF
D: .; V: TRBV21-1; J: TRBJ1-1; size: once; length: 17; DNA: TGTGCCAGCAGCAAGGGTTGGACAGGGCGTATGAACACTGAAGCTTTCTTT; CDR3: CASSKGWTGRMNTEAFF
D: .; V: TRBV10-1; J: TRBJ1-1; size: .; length: 12; DNA: TGCGCCAGCAGTGAGTCGAAATATGAAGCTTTCTTT; CDR3: CASSESKYEAFF
D: .; V: TRBV3-1/TRBV3-2; J: TRBJ1-5; size: .; length: 16; DNA: TGTGCCAGCAGCTTCGGACCAGCCAGGGTAGGTCAGCCCCAGCATTTT; CDR3: CASSFGPARVGQPQHF
D: .; V: TRBV2; J: TRBJ1-2; size: .; length: 12; DNA: TGTGCCAGCAGGAGGACCGGCTATGGCTACACCTTC; CDR3: CASRRTGYGYTF
D: .; V: TRBV11-2; J: TRBJ1-2; size: .; length: 14; DNA: TGTGCCAGCAGCTTAGGTGCAGGAGACTATGGCTACACCTTC; CDR3: CASSLGAGDYGYTF
D: TRBD2; V: TRBV7-9; J: TRBJ2-1; size: .; length: 15; DNA: TGTGCCAGCATCCTACTAGCGGGGGGCTACAATGAGCAGTTCTTC; CDR3: CASILLAGGYNEQFF
D: TRBD2; V: TRBV4-2; J: TRBJ2-7; size: .; length: 15; DNA: TGTGCCAGCAGTCCCCGGGTAGCGGGAGCCTACGAGCAGTACTTC; CDR3: CASSPRVAGAYEQYF
D: .; V: TRBV2; J: TRBJ2-3; size: .; length: 16; DNA: TGTGCCAGCAGTGTTGCTCCAAGAACTAGCACAGATACGCAGTATTTT; CDR3: CASSVAPRTSTDTQYF